A single sample is the source of the 9 T cell receptor beta chains below, sequenced in a study of blood T cells in healthy people across ages. Combining a sample-barcoded 5' primer with a J-beta primer mix, a second PCR ran for about 7 to 12 cycles. One entry per CDR3 protein results from TCRdb running MiXCR on the 5' RACE reads. The sample contains around 1.5 million distinct CDR3 sequences, around 39% of which appear only once. Source material: blood. The receptors shown here come from a woman between 18 and 29 years old in good health.

This clonotype showed up many times. The chain links TRBV12-3 or TRBV12-4 to TRBJ2-7; D is undetermined. The ends were cut back, 6 bases at V and 4 bases at J, with 7 bases in the middle. This CDR3 has 11 amino acids. The CDR3 sequence is CASSLLYEQYF. The DNA for the CDR3 is TGTGCCAGCAGCTTACTTTACGAGCAGTACTTC.

The chain links TRBV6-6 to TRBJ2-5; D may be TRBD1 (5 bases). Trimming took off 5 bases at V and 5 bases at J, with 12 bases between the two ends. The CDR3 is 13 residues long. Germline V gene sequence: CDR1 MNHNY, CDR2 SVGAGI (reference sequence). In DNA form, the CDR3 reads TGTGCCAGCAGTAGGGGTGCGTGGGAGACCCAGTACTTC. Translation: CASSRGAWETQYF.

Points on this clonotype: The junction and the germline gene differ at one end; a read error may be behind it. The CDR3 loop reads CAGSTMQGTQYF. The DNA for the CDR3 is TGTGCCGGGAGTACTATGCAAGGGACCCAGTACTTC. The V gene is TRBV30, the J gene TRBJ2-7, with D perhaps TRBD2 (5 bases). Near its end, the DNA agrees better with TRBJ2-5, so the J call may be wrong. There are 12 residues in the CDR3. Germline CDR1 is GTSNPN and CDR2 is SVGIG (reference sequence).

This clonotype has only one observation. The chain uses TRBV2 and TRBJ1-1; the D is unclear. The ends were cut back, 3 bases at V and 2 bases at J, with 13 bases in the middle. Germline V CDR1 and CDR2: SNHLY, FYNNEI. The CDR3 extends over 15 amino acids. The CDR3 protein is CASSENAGDNTEAFF. The CDR3 DNA follows: TGTGCCAGCAGTGAGAACGCTGGGGATAACACTGAAGCTTTCTTT.

The chain has TRBV7-9 and TRBJ1-3; perhaps TRBD1 as D (5 bases). Trimming took 3 bases from V and 4 from J, leaving 10 bases between them. Germline CDR1 and CDR2: SEHNR and FQNEAQ (reference sequence). The CDR3 contains 14 residues. The DNA for the CDR3 is TGTGCCAGCAGCTTGACAGAACTCGGAAACACCATATATTTT. This translates into CASSLTELGNTIYF.

V usage is TRBV12-3 or TRBV12-4 and J usage is TRBJ2-6, with a weak D call TRBD1 (6 bases). V lost 3 bases and J 7 bases, leaving 10 bases between the germline ends. The CDR3 spans 14 residues. Written as DNA, the CDR3 is TGTGCCAGCAGTTTCCAGGGGTTTGCCAACGTCCTGACTTTC. It is translated as CASSFQGFANVLTF.

This chain joins TRBV24-1 and TRBJ2-5; D may be TRBD2 (7 bases). This CDR3 has 16 amino acids. Germline V gene data show CDR1 as KGHDR and CDR2 as SFDVKD. Trimming took off 3 bases at V and 1 base at J, with 14 bases between the two ends. The CDR3, as DNA: TGTGCCACCAGTGATCCCCGGGGAGGGGGCCAAGAGACCCAGTACTTC. Protein sequence: CATSDPRGGGQETQYF.

V is TRBV29-1 and J is TRBJ1-1; a possible D gene is TRBD1 (6 bases). CDR1 is SQVTM, CDR2 ANQGSEA, per germline. There are 15 residues in the CDR3. The germline V and J ends were trimmed by 7 bases and 3 bases, with 21 bases remaining between them. CDR3 DNA: TGCAGCGGCATAGGTCGGGGGGCGCCGGACACTGAAGCTTTCTTT. It encodes CSGIGRGAPDTEAFF.

The chain combines TRBV5-1 with TRBJ1-4; weak D call: TRBD1 (5 bases). V shed 1 base and J shed 7 bases, with 11 bases lying between them. Germline lookup yields CDR1 SGHRS and CDR2 YFSETQ. This CDR3 region has 14 residues. CDR3 in amino acids: CASSLKGIGEKLFF. The CDR3, as DNA: TGCGCCAGCAGCTTGAAGGGGATTGGTGAAAAACTGTTTTTT.